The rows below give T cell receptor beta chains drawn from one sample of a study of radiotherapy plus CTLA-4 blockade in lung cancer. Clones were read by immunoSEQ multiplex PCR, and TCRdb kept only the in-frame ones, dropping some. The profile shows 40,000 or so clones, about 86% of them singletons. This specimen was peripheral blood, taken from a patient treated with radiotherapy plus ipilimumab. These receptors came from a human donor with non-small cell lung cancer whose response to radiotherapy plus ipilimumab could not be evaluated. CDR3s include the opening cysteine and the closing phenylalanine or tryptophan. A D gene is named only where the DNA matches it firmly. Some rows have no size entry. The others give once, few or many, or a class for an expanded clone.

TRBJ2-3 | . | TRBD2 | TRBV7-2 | CASSLRGTSGGYTDTQYF | TGTGCCAGCAGCTTAAGAGGGACTAGCGGGGGATACACAGATACGCAGTATTTT
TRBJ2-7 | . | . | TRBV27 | CASSPEGVGSSHEQYF | TGTGCCAGCAGTCCCGAAGGGGTTGGTAGCTCCCACGAGCAGTACTTC
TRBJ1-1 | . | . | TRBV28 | CASSYRQNGEAFF | TGTGCCAGCAGTTACCGACAGAATGGTGAAGCTTTCTTT
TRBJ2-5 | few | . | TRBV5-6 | CASSSAGKETQYF | TGTGCCAGCAGCTCGGCAGGGAAAGAGACCCAGTACTTC
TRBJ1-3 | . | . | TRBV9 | CASSPTTGGRGRSGNTIYF | TGTGCCAGCAGCCCCACGACAGGCGGCAGGGGTAGATCTGGAAACACCATATATTTT
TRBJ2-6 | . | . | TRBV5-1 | CASSLGGLGANVLTF | TGCGCCAGCAGCTTGGGAGGGCTCGGGGCCAACGTCCTGACTTTC
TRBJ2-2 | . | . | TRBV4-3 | CASSQVTGTNTGELFF | TGCGCCAGCAGTCAAGTTACAGGGACCAACACCGGGGAGCTGTTTTTT
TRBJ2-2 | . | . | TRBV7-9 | CASSLARGNTGELFF | TGTGCCAGCAGCTTGGCCCGGGGGAACACCGGGGAGCTGTTTTTT
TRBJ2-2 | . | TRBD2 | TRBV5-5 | CASSQTSGRGTGELFF | TGTGCCAGCAGCCAGACTAGCGGGAGGGGTACCGGGGAGCTGTTTTTT
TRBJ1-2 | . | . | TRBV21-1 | CASSKAPGTGNDYGYTF | TGTGCCAGCAGCAAAGCGCCTGGGACAGGGAACGACTATGGCTACACCTTC
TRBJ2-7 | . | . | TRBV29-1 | CSVKERGINSYEQYF | TGCAGCGTCAAAGAAAGGGGGATAAATTCCTACGAGCAGTACTTC
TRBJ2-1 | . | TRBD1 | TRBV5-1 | CASSKTGSYNEQFF | TGCGCCAGCAGCAAGACAGGGTCCTACAATGAGCAGTTCTTC
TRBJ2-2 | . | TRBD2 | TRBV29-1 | CSARRLASNTGELFF | TGCAGCGCTAGACGACTAGCGTCGAACACCGGGGAGCTGTTTTTT
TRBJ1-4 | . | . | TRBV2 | CASRWTAQNEKLFF | TGTGCCAGCAGATGGACAGCGCAAAATGAAAAACTGTTTTTT
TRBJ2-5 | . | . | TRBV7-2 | CASSRMVGGGETQYF | TGTGCCAGCAGCCGTATGGTGGGGGGTGGTGAGACCCAGTACTTC
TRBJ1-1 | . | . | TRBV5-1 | CASSPDGGGRGEAFF | TGCGCCAGCAGCCCCGACGGGGGGGGGAGGGGTGAAGCTTTCTTT
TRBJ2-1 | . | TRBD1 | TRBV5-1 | CASSLGGQGYNEQFF | TGCGCCAGCAGCTTGGGGGGACAGGGTTACAATGAGCAGTTCTTC
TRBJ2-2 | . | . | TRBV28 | CASSFTGSLTGELFF | TGTGCCAGCAGTTTCACAGGGTCCCTTACCGGGGAGCTGTTTTTT
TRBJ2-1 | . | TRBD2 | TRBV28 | CASRTSGRVEQFF | TGTGCCAGCAGGACTAGCGGAAGGGTTGAGCAGTTCTTC
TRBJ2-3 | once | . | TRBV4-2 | CASSQTQLTDTQYF | TGTGCCAGCAGCCAAACACAGCTCACAGATACGCAGTATTTT
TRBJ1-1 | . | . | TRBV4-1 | CASSQQPGDLSEAFF | TGCGCCAGCAGCCAGCAGCCGGGAGACCTAAGTGAAGCTTTCTTT
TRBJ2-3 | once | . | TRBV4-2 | CASSQEGRTDTQYF | TGTGCCAGCAGCCAAGAGGGGCGCACAGATACGCAGTATTTT
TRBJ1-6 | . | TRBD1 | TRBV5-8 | CASSLSRGRFSYNSPLHF | TGTGCCAGCAGCTTAAGCAGGGGGAGATTCTCCTATAATTCACCCCTCCACTTT
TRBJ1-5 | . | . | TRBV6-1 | CASSAPLGGDQPQHF | TGTGCCAGCAGTGCACCCCTGGGGGGGGATCAGCCCCAGCATTTT
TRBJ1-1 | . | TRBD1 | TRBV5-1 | CASSWGQGDTEAFF | TGCGCCAGCAGCTGGGGACAGGGGGACACTGAAGCTTTCTTT
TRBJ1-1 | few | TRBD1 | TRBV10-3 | CAISYRGSSTEAFF | TGTGCCATCTCATACAGGGGCAGTTCGACTGAAGCTTTCTTT
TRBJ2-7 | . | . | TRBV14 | CASSQDGTVYEQYF | TGTGCCAGCAGCCAAGATGGCACCGTCTACGAGCAGTACTTC
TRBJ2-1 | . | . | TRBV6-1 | CASRGHTSSYNEQFF | TGTGCCAGCAGGGGACACACTAGCTCCTACAATGAGCAGTTCTTC
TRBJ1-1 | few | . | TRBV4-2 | CASSPSGEGRVVAFF | TGTGCCAGCAGCCCCTCGGGGGAGGGGAGAGTGGTTGCTTTCTTT
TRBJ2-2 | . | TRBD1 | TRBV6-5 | CASTGQETGELFF | TGTGCCAGCACCGGACAGGAGACCGGGGAGCTGTTTTTT
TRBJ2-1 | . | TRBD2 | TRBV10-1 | CASSEPGRSYNEQFF | TGCGCCAGCAGTGAACCCGGGAGGTCCTACAATGAGCAGTTCTTC
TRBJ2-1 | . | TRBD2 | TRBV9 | CASSRGGTSGSSSYNEQFF | TGTGCCAGCAGCAGGGGCGGGACTAGCGGTTCCAGCTCCTACAATGAGCAGTTCTTC
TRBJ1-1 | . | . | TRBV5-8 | CASSRRAGKGEAFF | TGTGCCAGCAGCCGAAGGGCCGGGAAAGGTGAAGCTTTCTTT
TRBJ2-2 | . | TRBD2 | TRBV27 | CASSSGGPSIGELFF | TGTGCCAGCAGCTCGGGAGGCCCGTCGATCGGGGAGCTGTTTTTT
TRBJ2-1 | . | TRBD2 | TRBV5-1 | CASSEKTSGRYMDEQFF | TGCGCCAGCAGCGAGAAGACTAGCGGGAGGTATATGGATGAGCAGTTCTTC
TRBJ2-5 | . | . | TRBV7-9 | CASSKGQSGQETQYF | TGTGCCAGCAGCAAAGGACAGTCGGGCCAAGAGACCCAGTACTTC
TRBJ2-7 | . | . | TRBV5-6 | CASSYGSYEQYF | TGTGCCAGCAGCTACGGGTCCTACGAGCAGTACTTC
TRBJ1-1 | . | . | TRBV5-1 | CASSFRAPGETEAFF | TGCGCCAGCAGCTTCCGGGCCCCAGGGGAAACTGAAGCTTTCTTT